This T cell receptor (beta chain) was retrieved from a study of blood T cell repertoires in COVID-19. In the study overall: The United States, Italy and Spain provided the acute and convalescent COVID-19 samples. Sources were T cells, B-cell-depleted T cells, or PBMCs; the material itself was cDNA or gDNA.

V was pared by 0 bases and J by 7 bases, with 14 bases between. Germline CDR1 SGHRS, CDR2 YFSETQ. The CDR3 is 16 amino acids. Generated by immunoSEQ multiplex PCR, the TCRdb table keeps only in-frame clones and is missing some. The sample yields some 80,000 clones, approximately 90% seen once. The chain carries TRBV5-1 and TRBJ1-6; TRBD1 is a possible D gene (6 bases). The sequenced sample consisted of peripheral blood. The origin of this receptor is a woman of 80 years or more with active or convalescent COVID-19. The CDR3: CASSLEGGLTNSPLHF. As DNA, the CDR3 is TGCGCCAGCAGCTTGGAAGGGGGTCTTACAAATTCACCCCTCCACTTT.